The 21 T cell receptor beta chains below come from one sample, sequenced in a study of cytomegalovirus exposure and HLA in healthy donors. Both 60 Vbeta primers and 13 Jbeta primers went into the PCR. Measured with immunoSEQ multiplex PCR; TCRdb has only the in-frame clones, and not every one. The table has 100,000 to 150,000 clones, roughly 62% seen once; the top ten hold less than 2%. Sequencing was done on a sample of PBMCs. These receptors were obtained from a man aged 30-40 years in good health and CMV-seropositive.

This rearrangement joins TRBV7-6 to TRBJ2-1; 8 bases match TRBD1. The CDR3 has 20 residues. V trimming: 5 bases; J trimming: 8 bases; junction bases outside the gene matches: 26. Germline CDR1 is SGHVS and CDR2 is FNYEAQ. Here the CDR3 reads CASSHIPRTGSKVRWDEQFF. CDR3 bases: TGTGCCAGCAGCCACATACCCCGGACAGGGTCAAAGGTACGGTGGGATGAGCAGTTCTTC.

The chain uses TRBV6-6 and TRBJ1-6, with D hard to call. Trimming took 5 bases from V and 5 from J, leaving 4 bases between them. Germline-derived CDR1 and CDR2 are MNHNY and SVGAGI (reference sequence). The CDR3 is 12 residues long. The CDR3 DNA sequence: TGTGCCAGCAGTCAGGATAATTCACCCCTCCACTTT. Protein sequence: CASSQDNSPLHF.

The chain combines TRBV11-2 with TRBJ2-1; 7 nucleotides align to TRBD2. Germline CDR1 reads SGHAT; CDR2 reads FQNNGV. Trimming removed 5 bases from V and 9 bases from J; junction bases left unmatched: 13. CDR3 length: 15 residues. CDR3 coding DNA: TGTGCCAGCAGCCCCTGGGAGGGCCTGGGAGGTGAGCAGTTCTTC. This codes for CASSPWEGLGGEQFF. Full variable domain (missing parts from reference TRBV11-2 and TRBJ2-1): EAGVAQSPRYKIIEKRQSVAFWCNPISGHATLYWYQQILGQGPKLLIQFQNNGVVDDSQLPKDRFSAERLKGVDSTLKIQPAKLEDSAVYLCASSPWEGLGGEQFFGPGTRLTVL.

The chain is built from TRBV5-5 and TRBJ2-1; 8 nucleotides line up with TRBD2. CDR1 and CDR2 (germline): SGHKS, YYEKEE (reference sequence). The length of the CDR3 is 17 residues. V shed 1 base, J shed 2 bases, and the junction held 8 bases outside the gene matches. CDR3 sequence (DNA): TGTGCCAGCAGCTTGTTCAGTAGCGGGACGCCCTACAATGAGCAGTTCTTC. Protein sequence: CASSLFSSGTPYNEQFF. Full variable domain (missing parts from reference TRBV5-5 and TRBJ2-1): DAGVTQSPTHLIKTRGQQVTLRCSPISGHKSVSWYQQVLGQGPQFIFQYYEKEERGRGNFPDRFSARQFPNYSSELNVNALLLGDSALYLCASSLFSSGTPYNEQFFGPGTRLTVL.

This clone has a handful of counts. The V call is TRBV5-1, the J call TRBJ1-1, with D unclear. Between the trimmed V and J ends, which lost 0 bases and 10 bases, there was a span of 16 bases. CDR1 is SGHRS and CDR2 is YFSETQ in the germline V gene. The CDR3 is 14 residues long. CDR3 bases: TGCGCCAGCAGCTTGGATAGCGTAGGGCAACGAGCTTTCTTT. This encodes CASSLDSVGQRAFF.

The chain uses TRBV19 and TRBJ2-3, with D possibly TRBD1 on 5 matching bases. The length of the CDR3 is 15 residues. The V end was cut by 3 bases, the J end by 4 bases, with 14 bases between. CDR1 is LNHDA and CDR2 is SQIVND in the germline V gene (reference sequence). For the CDR3, the DNA is TGTGCCAGTAGTATTAATGTAGGGGCGGCAGATACGCAGTATTTT. Translation: CASSINVGAADTQYF. The whole variable domain, remainder taken from reference TRBV19 and TRBJ2-3, is DGGITQSPKYLFRKEGQNVTLSCEQNLNHDAMYWYRQDPGQGLRLIYYSQIVNDFQKGDIAEGYSVSREKKESFPLTVTSAQKNPTAFYLCASSINVGAADTQYFGPGTRLTVL.

The chain has TRBV2 and TRBJ1-2; 10 bases line up with TRBD1. The trim removed 5 bases at V and 7 bases at J, leaving 10 bases unmatched. Germline CDR1 and CDR2: SNHLY and FYNNEI. CDR3 length: 15 amino acids. CDR3 sequence reads: CASSLLDRGQSGYTF. The CDR3 DNA follows: TGTGCCAGCAGTTTACTCGACAGGGGGCAAAGTGGCTACACCTTC. Together with reference TRBV2 and TRBJ1-2, the CDR3 gives the full variable domain: EPEVTQTPSHQVTQMGQEVILRCVPISNHLYFYWYRQILGQKVEFLVSFYNNEISEKSEIFDDQFSVERPDGSNFTLKIRSTKLEDSAMYFCASSLLDRGQSGYTFGSGTRLTVV.

This chain joins TRBV7-2 and TRBJ2-2; D remains unclear. The germline V and J ends were trimmed by 1 base and 4 bases, with 10 bases remaining between them. The germline V gene has CDR1 SGHTA and CDR2 FQGNSA. The CDR3 length is 15 residues. CDR3 in DNA: TGTGCCAGCAGCTTAGACCTGCTAGGCACCGGGGAGCTGTTTTTT. It encodes CASSLDLLGTGELFF.

The J gene is TRBJ1-3, the V gene TRBV7-6; D is unresolved. Trimming pared 1 base from V and 0 bases from J, leaving 13 bases between. Germline values: CDR1 SGHVS, CDR2 FNYEAQ. The CDR3 is 17 amino acids. The CDR3 region is CASSLGRRFNSGNTIYF. The CDR3 DNA reads as TGTGCCAGCAGCTTAGGGAGGCGTTTCAACTCTGGAAACACCATATATTTT.

As for this clone: Germline and junction disagree at one end, which may indicate a read error. V usage is TRBV29-1 and J usage is TRBJ2-7; D gene uncertain. Germline V lookup: CDR1 SQVTM, CDR2 ANQGSEA. This CDR3 contains 12 residues. The DNA of the CDR3 is TGCAGCGTTGAGGGCCCACTGTACGAGCAGTGCTTC. It yields the protein CSVEGPLYEQCF.

The V and J genes are TRBV19 and TRBJ2-1; tentatively, D is TRBD1 (6 bases). CDR3 length: 14 amino acids. Germline-derived CDR1 and CDR2 are LNHDA and SQIVND (reference sequence). V was trimmed by 8 bases and J by 9 bases, leaving 20 bases between them. CDR3 in DNA: TGTGCCAGTGTGTCACTCAGGGGTAGGGGTGAGCAGTTCTTC. This encodes CASVSLRGRGEQFF.

CDR3 loop: CATSSIGGSRYGYTF. CDR3 coding DNA: TGTGCCACCAGCAGCATAGGGGGCTCCCGCTATGGCTACACCTTC. The genes are TRBV15 and TRBJ1-2; 7 bases are shared with TRBD1. Germline assignment: CDR1 LNHNV and CDR2 YYDKDF (reference sequence). V lost 3 bases and J lost 4; bases outside the gene matches: 8. The CDR3 length is 15 residues. The entire variable domain, with the rest obtained from reference TRBV15 and TRBJ1-2, is as follows: DAMVIQNPRYQVTQFGKPVTLSCSQTLNHNVMYWYQQKSSQAPKLLFHYYDKDFNNEADTPDNFQSRRPNTSFCFLDIRSPGLGDTAMYLCATSSIGGSRYGYTFGSGTRLTVV.

The chain recombines TRBV5-1 with TRBJ2-1; 7 nucleotides line up with TRBD2. The CDR3 sequence is 14 residues long. Germline CDR1 reads SGHRS; CDR2 reads YFSETQ. Trimming cost V 1 base and J 4 bases; bases outside gene matches: 2. CDR3 residues: CASSLPSGYNEQFF. CDR3 DNA: TGCGCCAGCAGCTTGCCTAGCGGATACAATGAGCAGTTCTTC.

The chain uses TRBV29-1 and TRBJ2-7; no definite D call. V lost 1 base and J 4 bases, leaving 5 bases between the germline ends. The CDR3 is 11 amino acids. CDR1 is SQVTM, CDR2 ANQGSEA, per germline. CDR3 sequence reads: CSVEVRYEQYF. CDR3 in DNA: TGCAGCGTTGAAGTCCGGTACGAGCAGTACTTC.

This clone occurred once. This sequence joins TRBV5-1 and TRBJ2-7, with D possibly matching TRBD1 (5 bases). Germline CDR1 SGHRS, CDR2 YFSETQ. The CDR3 sequence is 14 residues long. V lost 6 bases, J lost 0 bases, and 13 bases lay in between. The CDR3 is CASTQGVGSYEQYF. The CDR3, as DNA: TGCGCCAGCACGCAAGGGGTGGGCTCCTACGAGCAGTACTTC.

The J gene is TRBJ2-5, the V gene TRBV5-1; 7 bases are a match to TRBD1. Trimming removed 3 bases from V and 4 bases from J; junction bases left unmatched: 3. Per germline, CDR1 SGHRS and CDR2 YFSETQ. The CDR3 has 13 amino acids. CDR3 protein: CASSSTGAETQYF. The CDR3 DNA reads as TGCGCCAGCAGCTCAACAGGGGCAGAGACCCAGTACTTC.

V is TRBV2 and J is TRBJ2-2; 7 nucleotides line up with TRBD1. The CDR3 length is 13 residues. Per germline, CDR1 SNHLY and CDR2 FYNNEI. J lost 5 bases, V lost 10 bases, and 7 bases had no gene match. The CDR3 loop is CATATGLTGELFF. The CDR3 DNA reads TGTGCCACTGCGACAGGGCTGACCGGGGAGCTGTTTTTT.

This sequence joins TRBV14 and TRBJ2-5; a weak D match, TRBD2 (6 bases). The CDR3 is 16 amino acids. With 4 bases removed from V and 3 bases from J, the gap between germline ends came to 18 bases. Germline CDR1 reads SGHDN; CDR2 reads FVKESK. The CDR3 DNA follows: TGTGCCAGCAGCCCAGGGTGGTGGGAGGCTGAAGAGACCCAGTACTTC. This gives the protein CASSPGWWEAEETQYF.

This clone was counted between two and nine times. The J gene is TRBJ1-3, the V gene TRBV4-1; D is uncertain. CDR1 and CDR2 from the germline V gene are MGHRA and YSYEKL. V shed 0 bases and J shed 0 bases, with 12 bases lying between them. CDR3 length: 17 residues. The CDR3: CASSQDPSLPSGNTIYF. The DNA of the CDR3 is TGCGCCAGCAGCCAAGATCCGTCTCTCCCCTCTGGAAACACCATATATTTT.

The sample holds a few counts of this clone. The chain employs TRBV5-1 and TRBJ2-1; the match to TRBD1 covers 10 bases. Germline V gene lookup returns CDR1 SGHRS and CDR2 YFSETQ. Trimming took 0 bases from V and 6 from J; bases not matched to a gene: 3. The CDR3 length is 15 residues. The CDR3 DNA reads as TGCGCCAGCAGCTTGGGGACAGGGGGAATCAATGAGCAGTTCTTC. The encoded protein is CASSLGTGGINEQFF.

This chain connects TRBV7-3 to TRBJ2-4, with 7 bases lining up with TRBD1. With 4 bases clipped from V and 9 bases from J, the junction kept 6 bases outside the gene matches. The CDR3 has 13 residues. The germline gives CDR1 SGHTA, CDR2 FQGTGA. CDR3 loop: CASSSQTGSIQYF. The CDR3 bases are TGTGCCAGCAGCTCCCAGACAGGGTCCATTCAGTACTTC.